This T cell receptor beta chain was sequenced during a study of T cell responses to AZD1222 COVID-19 vaccine. Findings of the study overall: Only five to seven AZD1222 recipients were seropositive at baseline. Reportedly, nearly half of unique spike TCRs recognized epitopes outside B.1.351/B.1.1.7 mutations. Sampled repertoires all dated from after the peak T cell response.

Sequencing used immunoSEQ multiplex PCR; TCRdb keeps in-frame clones, though not all of them. The sample has some 140,000 clones, roughly 85% seen once. Trimming removed 8 bases at V and 5 bases at J, with 15 bases between. CDR1 is LNHDA, CDR2 SQIVND, per germline (reference sequence). This CDR3 is 14 amino acids long. Concerning this clone itself: Antigen: not known.

The sequences come from peripheral blood, collected 28 days after the second dose of the MenACWY control vaccine. This chain joins TRBV19 and TRBJ1-4; maybe TRBD1 (5 bases). The clonotype comes from an adult who received the MenACWY meningococcal vaccine as a control. The CDR3 is CASEKGSPNEKLFF. In DNA form, the CDR3 reads TGTGCCAGTGAGAAGGGGTCACCAAATGAAAAACTGTTTTTT.